This entry features one T cell receptor beta chain sequence. Sequencing was performed with immunoSEQ multiplex PCR; in TCRdb, only in-frame clones are kept and a portion is missing. The sample has a few hundred thousand clones; 88% are singletons. This sample is drawn from a study of blood T cell repertoires in COVID-19. Losses at the gene ends were 5 bases for V and 1 base for J; bases not matched to a gene: 5. The CDR3 spans 16 residues. Germline V lookup: CDR1 KGHDR, CDR2 SFDVKD. The sample consisted of peripheral blood. The rearrangement joins TRBV24-1 to TRBJ2-3; 10 bases match TRBD2. This receptor was identified in a woman aged 45-59 years with active or convalescent COVID-19. The CDR3 loop reads CATSGGGTSGTDTQYF. Written as DNA, the CDR3 is TGTGCCACCAGTGGGGGCGGGACTAGCGGCACAGATACGCAGTATTTT.